The 24 T cell receptor beta chains reported below all come from one sample, sequenced in a study of blood T cell repertoires in COVID-19. Some clones are missing from TCRdb's copy, which holds only in-frame ones; the method was immunoSEQ multiplex PCR. There are approximately 200,000 clones in the sample; 80% to 90% occur only once, and under 3.5% lies in the top ten. Sequenced: PBMCs or T cells enriched from blood (not recorded which). The receptor source for this set is a woman between 18 and 30 years old in a cohort exposed to, infected with or recovered from COVID-19 (not recorded which).

This chain connects TRBV11-2 to TRBJ1-1, with unresolved D. CDR3 length equals 15 residues. Between the trimmed V and J ends, which lost 5 bases and 0 bases, there was a span of 13 bases. Germline CDR1 SGHAT, CDR2 FQNNGV. The CDR3 sequence is CASSLLDGVNTEAFF. CDR3 nucleotide sequence: TGTGCCAGCAGCCTATTAGACGGGGTGAACACTGAAGCTTTCTTT.

CDR3: CAITTGSEQYF. The CDR3 DNA sequence: TGTGCCATAACGACAGGTTCGGAGCAGTACTTC. The chain combines TRBV10-3 with TRBJ2-7; D is perhaps TRBD1 (6 bases). The CDR3 runs to 11 residues. CDR1 and CDR2 (germline): ENHRY, SYGVKD. The V end was cut by 9 bases, the J end by 7 bases, with 13 bases between.

The chain couples TRBV5-5 to TRBJ2-7; D is perhaps TRBD2 (5 bases). The CDR3 runs 17 residues. Trimming removed 6 bases at V and 3 bases at J, with 25 bases between. Germline-derived CDR1 and CDR2 are SGHKS and YYEKEE (reference sequence). The CDR3 region has the DNA TGTGCCAGCAACTATCAGCTACGGACGACTAATAACTACGAGCAGTACTTC. Protein product: CASNYQLRTTNNYEQYF.

On this clone itself: Relative to the germline gene, one junction end is altered; a read error may explain this. The CDR3 loop reads CASSMRQGVDF. As DNA, the CDR3 is TGTGCCAGTAGTATGAGACAGGGGGTCGATTTT. This chain joins TRBV19 and TRBJ1-1; TRBD1 agrees at 9 bases. The CDR3 runs 11 residues. The germline CDR1 and CDR2 sequences are LNHDA and SQIVND (reference sequence). The full variable domain, rest sourced from reference TRBV19 and TRBJ1-1, is DGGITQSPKYLFRKEGQNVTLSCEQNLNHDAMYWYRQDPGQGLRLIYYSQIVNDFQKGDIAEGYSVSREKKESFPLTVTSAQKNPTAFYLCASSMRQGVDFGQGTRLTVV.

The V gene is TRBV11-2, the J gene TRBJ1-2; no definite D call. In germline, CDR1 is SGHAT, CDR2 FQNNGV. The CDR3 has 17 amino acids. The V gene lost 5 bases and the J gene lost 5 bases, with 24 bases spanning the gap. DNA of the CDR3: TGTGCCAGCAGCCCCCTAGTTAGAGGTTCCCGGCGATATGGCTACACCTTC. This translates into CASSPLVRGSRRYGYTF.

The chain has TRBV7-9 and TRBJ1-1; D is undetermined. Germline V gene sequence: CDR1 SEHNR, CDR2 FQNEAQ (reference sequence). The V end lost 3 bases, the J end lost 4 bases, and 12 bases lay between the germline ends. The CDR3 runs 14 residues. The CDR3 loop is CASSFTGSGTEAFF. CDR3 sequence (DNA): TGTGCCAGCAGCTTTACCGGATCGGGCACTGAAGCTTTCTTT.

The chain carries TRBV15 and TRBJ1-1; D might be TRBD1 (5 bases). The CDR3 is made up of 17 amino acids. V lost 0 bases and J 5 bases, leaving 19 bases between the germline ends. Per the germline V gene, CDR1 is LNHNV and CDR2 is YYDKDF (reference sequence). The CDR3 DNA reads as TGTGCCACCAGCAGAGATAGGTGGAGGGGAAGAGGAACTGAAGCTTTCTTT. Protein: CATSRDRWRGRGTEAFF.

V and J are TRBV18 and TRBJ1-6; tentative D call: TRBD1 (5 bases). Trimming stripped 5 bases from V and 5 bases from J, with 19 bases between. This CDR3 has 17 amino acids. CDR1 is KGHSH, CDR2 LQKENI, per germline. CDR3 nucleotide sequence: TGTGCCAGCTCAGTAACCGGGACTTCACTCGATAATTCACCCCTCCACTTT. Translating it yields CASSVTGTSLDNSPLHF.

This chain links TRBV11-3 with TRBJ2-5; D is perhaps TRBD2 (5 bases). CDR1 SGHNT and CDR2 YENEEA come from the germline V gene. The CDR3 runs to 13 residues. V dropped 1 base and J dropped 5 bases, with 8 bases sitting between them. The CDR3 nucleotides read TGTGCCAGCAGCTTAGGAGGGCTTGAGACCCAGTACTTC. Protein product: CASSLGGLETQYF.

The rearrangement links TRBV9 to TRBJ1-1; 9 nucleotides align to TRBD1. With 6 bases clipped from V and 8 bases from J, the junction kept 5 bases outside the gene matches. The germline V gene encodes CDR1 SGDLS and CDR2 YYNGEE. This CDR3 spans 12 amino acids. Written as DNA, the CDR3 is TGTGCCAGCAATCGGGGACAGGGAGAAGCTTTCTTT. The encoded protein is CASNRGQGEAFF. Full variable domain (rest looked up from reference TRBV9 and TRBJ1-1): DSGVTQTPKHLITATGQRVTLRCSPRSGDLSVYWYQQSLDQGLQFLIQYYNGEERAKGNILERFSAQQFPDLHSELNLSSLELGDSALYFCASNRGQGEAFFGQGTRLTVV.

This chain links TRBV5-4 with TRBJ2-7, with TRBD2 identical over 8 bases. Per the germline V gene, CDR1 is SGHNT and CDR2 is YYREEE (reference sequence). CDR3 length equals 14 residues. Trimming cost V 3 bases and J 2 bases; bases outside gene matches: 4. In DNA, the CDR3 is TGTGCCAGCAGCTCCCGGGAGGGGACCTACGAGCAGTACTTC. Encoded protein: CASSSREGTYEQYF. Variable domain in full (rest from reference TRBV5-4 and TRBJ2-7): ETGVTQSPTHLIKTRGQQVTLRCSSQSGHNTVSWYQQALGQGPQFIFQYYREEENGRGNFPPRFSGLQFPNYSSELNVNALELDDSALYLCASSSREGTYEQYFGPGTRLTVT.

V gene TRBV19 combines with J gene TRBJ1-5, with D hard to call. V was clipped by 3 bases and J by 4 bases, with 10 bases between them. The CDR3 sequence is 14 residues long. In germline, CDR1 is LNHDA, CDR2 SQIVND (reference sequence). CDR3 protein: CASSISVRNQPQHF. The CDR3 bases are TGTGCCAGTAGTATTTCGGTCAGGAATCAGCCCCAGCATTTT.

The sample holds one count of this clone. The genes are TRBV2 and TRBJ2-5; possible D gene TRBD1, 5 bases. Germline assignment: CDR1 SNHLY and CDR2 FYNNEI. The V end was cut by 7 bases, the J end by 2 bases, with 11 bases between. The CDR3 has 13 amino acids. The CDR3 loop reads CASTKDSQETQYF. CDR3 sequence (DNA): TGTGCCAGCACCAAAGACAGTCAAGAGACCCAGTACTTC.

In DNA form, the CDR3 reads TGTGCCAGCGCCCCCCCTCTAGCGGGGAACACCGGGGAGCTGTTTTTT. Its translation is CASAPPLAGNTGELFF. The chain employs TRBV9 and TRBJ2-2; 8 nucleotides match TRBD2. The J segment lost 1 base and the V segment lost 7 bases, leaving 9 bases of the junction unmatched. The CDR3 consists of 16 residues. Per germline, CDR1 SGDLS and CDR2 YYNGEE.

The rearrangement uses TRBV19 and TRBJ1-2; D possibly corresponds to TRBD1 (5 bases). CDR1 is LNHDA, CDR2 SQIVND, per germline (reference sequence). The CDR3 loop spans 14 amino acids. V was cut by 5 bases and J by 3 bases, with 13 bases left in between. CDR3 in DNA: TGTGCCAGTAGTTTGGCGGGGGAGGACTATGGCTACACCTTC. As protein: CASSLAGEDYGYTF.

This chain uses TRBV29-1 with TRBJ2-1; weak D call: TRBD2 (5 bases). This CDR3 comprises 12 residues. V was shortened by 6 bases and J by 6 bases, with 12 bases between the two germline ends. The germline gives CDR1 SQVTM, CDR2 ANQGSEA. CDR3 amino acids: CSVVGERNEQFF. The CDR3 nucleotides read TGCAGCGTGGTTGGGGAGCGCAATGAGCAGTTCTTC.

This clone was observed a single time. The V and J genes are TRBV15 and TRBJ2-7; 7 nucleotides agree with TRBD2. The V gene end was trimmed by 4 bases and the J gene end by 2 bases; junction bases not matched to a gene: 5. There are 14 residues in the CDR3. Germline V CDR1 and CDR2: LNHNV, YYDKDF (reference sequence). The CDR3 is CATSIAGVTYEQYF. The CDR3 nucleotides read TGTGCCACCAGCATAGCGGGTGTGACCTACGAGCAGTACTTC.

The chain joins TRBV2 to TRBJ1-1; D call uncertain. The germline V and J ends were trimmed by 4 bases and 4 bases, with 16 bases remaining between them. This CDR3 contains 15 residues. Germline loops: CDR1 SNHLY, CDR2 FYNNEI. The CDR3 loop is CASSAYEVKSTEAFF. DNA of the CDR3: TGTGCCAGCAGTGCCTACGAAGTAAAGAGCACTGAAGCTTTCTTT.

The rearrangement links TRBV5-5 to TRBJ1-2; no firm D call. The CDR3 covers 14 residues. V was pared by 2 bases and J by 3 bases, with 11 bases between. The germline gives CDR1 SGHKS, CDR2 YYEKEE (reference sequence). CDR3 sequence: CASSFRFADYGYTF. DNA for the CDR3: TGTGCCAGCAGCTTTCGGTTTGCGGACTATGGCTACACCTTC.

The CDR3 sequence is CASSLARLYTDTQYF. The CDR3 DNA is TGCGCCAGCAGCTTGGCCCGACTCTACACAGATACGCAGTATTTT. The chain joins TRBV5-1 to TRBJ2-3, with D unclear. The CDR3 spans 15 residues. Per germline, CDR1 SGHRS and CDR2 YFSETQ. The V end was cut by 0 bases, the J end by 2 bases, with 10 bases between.

CDR3 amino acids: CASSESQGRSNQPQHF. For the CDR3, the DNA is TGCGCCAGCAGTGAGTCCCAGGGGAGAAGCAATCAGCCCCAGCATTTT. The chain has TRBV10-1 and TRBJ1-5; a weak D match, TRBD1 (6 bases). The CDR3 runs 16 residues. Deletions cut 0 bases from V and 1 base from J, with 10 bases between. Germline CDR1 reads WNHNN; CDR2 reads SYGVQD (reference sequence).

The chain combines TRBV5-1 with TRBJ1-3; D is ambiguous. The CDR3 sequence is 18 residues long. CDR1 is SGHRS, CDR2 YFSETQ, per germline. V lost 0 bases to trimming and J lost 0 bases, with 16 bases between them. The chain's CDR3 is CASSLDLLALSSGNTIYF. The CDR3 coding sequence is TGCGCCAGCAGCTTGGACCTTCTCGCCTTGAGCTCTGGAAACACCATATATTTT.

The V gene is TRBV10-1, the J gene TRBJ2-3, with D possibly being TRBD2 (5 bases). The CDR3 has 15 residues. V lost 0 bases, J lost 1 base, and 8 bases lay in between. CDR1 and CDR2 (germline): WNHNN, SYGVQD (reference sequence). CDR3 DNA sequence: TGCGCCAGCAGTGAGTCGGGAGACGGCACAGATACGCAGTATTTT. Translating it yields CASSESGDGTDTQYF.

The chain joins TRBV6-6 to TRBJ2-4; possibly TRBD1 for D (5 bases). With 6 bases removed from V and 3 bases from J, the gap between germline ends came to 15 bases. The CDR3 has 15 residues. Germline values: CDR1 MNHNY, CDR2 SVGAGI (reference sequence). DNA for the CDR3: TGTGCCAGCAGGACCGGATTAGGGGACAAAAACATTCAGTACTTC. Its translation: CASRTGLGDKNIQYF.